This T cell receptor beta chain was identified during a study of control samples from healthy donors and cancer patients (dated by TCRdb to the early 2020s). Trimming costs V 3 bases and J 0 bases, and their ends lie 15 bases apart. CDR1 and CDR2, per the germline V gene (reference sequence), are LGHDT and YNNKEL. Including cysteine and phenylalanine, the CDR3 has 17 amino acids. The retained sequence is limited to the CDR3, 51 bases, with the frame set at the first base. Turning to this clone: It lacks a known antigen. Base qualities are not provided; no much larger clone lies one nucleotide away.

Libraries were constructed by the immunoSEQ multiplex PCR assay. Drawn from immuneACCESS, this table holds only the in-frame rearrangements with V and J called that TCRdb kept. Clones are partly lost; checked studies trace under half to an unresolved V gene and leave the rest unexplained. Recorded for this sample are roughly 130,000 clones; 90% of them occurred a single time. Clones ranked in the top ten supply 2% to 3% of the sample. This clonotype was obtained from a man younger than 35 in good health. Sample: blood. The chain links TRBV3-1 (or the pseudogene TRBV3-2) with TRBJ1-3, with the identity of the D gene unclear. The encoded CDR3 is CASSQPFRSSSGNTIYF. The DNA reads TGTGCCAGCAGCCAGCCATTCAGGTCAAGCTCTGGAAACACCATATATTTT.